A single sample gave rise to the 5 T cell receptor beta chains below, sequenced in a study of shared clonotypes between healthy human individuals. Profiled with immunoSEQ multiplex PCR; TCRdb holds only in-frame clones, not every one. Counted here are about 2.4 million clones, approximately 92% occurring once; the ten biggest clones make up 0.14%. Source material: naive CD4+ T cells sorted from blood. Sample subset: CD45RA+ positively selected. The receptors derive from a young man in good health.

This clone was picked up one time. The chain uses TRBV5-1 and TRBJ1-1; D may be TRBD1 (5 bases). Germline CDR1 SGHRS, CDR2 YFSETQ. The CDR3 sequence is 14 residues long. Trimming shortened V by 0 bases and J by 5 bases, and 11 bases separated the two germline ends. DNA for the CDR3: TGCGCCAGCAGCTTGGAGGCAGGGAGGACTGAAGCTTTCTTT. It specifies CASSLEAGRTEAFF. The full variable domain, in which reference TRBV5-1 and TRBJ1-1 provide the parts outside the CDR3, is KAGVTQTPRYLIKTRGQQVTLSCSPISGHRSVSWYQQTPGQGLQFLFEYFSETQRNKGNFPGRFSGRQFSNSRSEMNVSTLELGDSALYLCASSLEAGRTEAFFGQGTRLTVV.

This chain links TRBV10-3 with TRBJ1-1, with 7 bases identical to TRBD1. The CDR3 consists of 14 residues. V lost 6 bases and J lost 5; bases outside the gene matches: 9. Per the germline V gene, CDR1 is ENHRY and CDR2 is SYGVKD. The DNA of the CDR3 is TGTGCCATCAGCCCACAGGGGTCGGTTACTGAAGCTTTCTTT. Translation gives CAISPQGSVTEAFF.

This chain connects TRBV18 to TRBJ1-3; a possible D gene is TRBD1 (5 bases). The CDR3 is 14 residues long. The V end was cut by 2 bases, the J end by 3 bases, with 8 bases between. The germline CDR1 and CDR2 sequences are KGHSH and LQKENI. The CDR3 spells CASSPGDLGNTIYF. CDR3 coding DNA: TGTGCCAGCTCACCAGGGGACCTTGGAAACACCATATATTTT.

This chain uses TRBV28 with TRBJ1-4; 7 nucleotides align to TRBD1. The junction had 9 bases not matched to a gene; V was cut back by 6 bases and J by 2 bases. The germline gives CDR1 MDHEN, CDR2 SYDVKM. The CDR3 loop spans 16 amino acids. DNA for the CDR3: TGTGCCAGCAGGCCACAGGGGCTAGGGACTAATGAAAAACTGTTTTTT. Translation gives CASRPQGLGTNEKLFF.

The gene calls are TRBV14 and TRBJ2-5; the D gene is possibly TRBD2 (5 bases). Trimming stripped 0 bases from V and 3 bases from J, with 17 bases between. This CDR3 spans 17 amino acids. Looked up from germline, CDR1 is SGHDN and CDR2 is FVKESK. Here the CDR3 reads CASSQDLSGIKKETQYF. The CDR3 DNA reads TGTGCCAGCAGCCAAGATCTAAGCGGCATCAAGAAAGAGACCCAGTACTTC.